This T cell receptor (beta chain) was captured in a study of blood T cells in healthy people across ages. At the level of the study: Every two T cells gave about one barcoded beta molecule via template switching. Notes on the study in general: PBMCs were not sorted, which prevented a conclusive comparison of naive versus antigen-experienced cells. Naive T cell percentage showed a strong correlation with the diversity of TCR beta.

It was with a sample-barcoded 5' primer and a J-beta primer mix that a second PCR of about 7 to 12 cycles was run. Via MiXCR, TCRdb re-called the 5' RACE reads, giving one row per CDR3 protein. The table shows about 1 million distinct CDR3 sequences, with under 45% occurring only once. Ten or more counts support this clonotype. Its target is not known. The sample taken for sequencing was blood. The clonotype comes from a woman aged 55 to 70 in good health.

The CDR3 protein is CASSKETSGSYEQYF. As DNA, the CDR3 is TGTGCCAGCAGCAAAGAAACTAGCGGGAGTTACGAGCAGTACTTC. This chain connects TRBV11-1 to TRBJ2-7; 11 positions match TRBD2. This CDR3 is built from 15 residues. Germline V CDR1 and CDR2: SGHAT, FQDESV (reference sequence). Unmatched junction bases numbered 7, after V lost 5 bases and J lost 4 bases. The full variable domain, with the rest looked up from reference TRBV11-1 and TRBJ2-7, is EAEVAQSPRYKITEKSQAVAFWCDPISGHATLYWYRQILGQGPELLVQFQDESVVDDSQLPKDRFSAERLKGVDSTLKIQPAELGDSAMYLCASSKETSGSYEQYFGPGTRLTVT.